This TCR beta chain is drawn from a study of identical twins. Germline CDR1 and CDR2: MNHNS and SASEGT. The V gene end was trimmed by 8 bases and the J gene end by 3 bases; junction bases not matched to a gene: 5. The CDR3 totals 13 residues. TCRdb used MiXCR to reprocess the 5' RACE reads, holding one entry per CDR3 protein. The sample contains roughly 570,000 distinct CDR3 sequences, 7.5% to 10% of which appear only once. These data also featured in a second study, about yellow fever vaccine responses in identical twins.

The chain joins TRBV6-1 to TRBJ2-3; 7 positions agree with TRBD2. The clonotype originates from a woman younger than 35 in good health. The specimen was PBMCs. This chain's CDR3 is CASGRAFTDTQYF. CDR3 DNA: TGTGCCAGCGGGAGGGCCTTTACAGATACGCAGTATTTT.